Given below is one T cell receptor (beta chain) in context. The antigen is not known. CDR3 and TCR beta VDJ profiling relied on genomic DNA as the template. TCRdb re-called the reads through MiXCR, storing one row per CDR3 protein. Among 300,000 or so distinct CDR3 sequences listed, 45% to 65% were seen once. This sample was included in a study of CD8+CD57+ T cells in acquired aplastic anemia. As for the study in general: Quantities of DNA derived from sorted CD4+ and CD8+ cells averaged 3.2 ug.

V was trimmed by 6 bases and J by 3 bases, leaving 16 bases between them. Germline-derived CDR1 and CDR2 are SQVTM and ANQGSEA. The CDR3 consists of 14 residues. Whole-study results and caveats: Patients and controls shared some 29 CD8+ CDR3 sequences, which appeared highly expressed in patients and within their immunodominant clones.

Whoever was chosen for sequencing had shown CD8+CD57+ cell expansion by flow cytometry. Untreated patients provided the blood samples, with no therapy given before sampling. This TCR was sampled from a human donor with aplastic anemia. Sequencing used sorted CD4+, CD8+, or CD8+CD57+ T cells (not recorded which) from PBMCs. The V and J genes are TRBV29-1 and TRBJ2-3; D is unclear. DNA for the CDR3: TGCAGCGTAGTTCCGGCTAAGTTTACAGATACGCAGTATTTT. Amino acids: CSVVPAKFTDTQYF.